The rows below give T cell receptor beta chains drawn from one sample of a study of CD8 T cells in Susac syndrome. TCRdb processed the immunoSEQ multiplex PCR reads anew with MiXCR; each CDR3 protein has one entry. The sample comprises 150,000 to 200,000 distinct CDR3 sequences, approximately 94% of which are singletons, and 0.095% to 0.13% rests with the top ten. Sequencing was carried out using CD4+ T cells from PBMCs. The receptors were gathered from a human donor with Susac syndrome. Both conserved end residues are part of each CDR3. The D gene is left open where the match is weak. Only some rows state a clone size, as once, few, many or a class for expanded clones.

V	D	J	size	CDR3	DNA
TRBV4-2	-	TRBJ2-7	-	CASSQVGEYSYEQYF	TGTGCCAGCAGCCAAGTGGGGGAGTACTCCTACGAGCAGTACTTC
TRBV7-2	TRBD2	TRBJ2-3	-	CASSPTSGGRTDTQYF	TGTGCCAGCAGCCCAACTAGCGGGGGTCGCACAGATACGCAGTATTTT
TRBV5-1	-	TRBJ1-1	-	CASSLEGPRTEAFF	TGCGCCAGCAGCTTAGAAGGCCCCAGGACTGAAGCTTTCTTT
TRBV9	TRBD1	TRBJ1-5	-	CASSAHRGDQPQHF	TGTGCCAGCAGCGCTCACAGGGGCGATCAGCCCCAGCATTTT
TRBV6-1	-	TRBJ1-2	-	CASSPGGYGYTF	TGTGCCAGCAGTCCCGGGGGCTATGGCTACACCTTC
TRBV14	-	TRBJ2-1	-	CASSQDTWYNEQFF	TGTGCCAGCAGCCAAGATACGTGGTACAATGAGCAGTTCTTC
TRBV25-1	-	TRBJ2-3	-	CANTISTDTQYF	TGTGCCAACACTATCAGCACAGATACGCAGTATTTT
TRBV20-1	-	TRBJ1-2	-	CSATTVNYGYTF	TGCAGTGCTACCACAGTTAACTATGGCTACACCTTC
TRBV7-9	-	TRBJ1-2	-	CASSLLKDGAPGYTF	TGTGCCAGCAGCTTATTAAAGGACGGAGCTCCAGGCTACACCTTC
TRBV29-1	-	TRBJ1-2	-	CSVEAGYYGYTF	TGCAGCGTTGAGGCAGGCTACTATGGCTACACCTTC
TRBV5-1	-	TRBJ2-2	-	CASSIGDGNTGELFF	TGCGCCAGCAGCATTGGGGACGGGAACACCGGGGAGCTGTTTTTT
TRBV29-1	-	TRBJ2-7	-	CSAGDPYEQYF	TGCAGCGCGGGGGACCCCTACGAGCAGTACTTC
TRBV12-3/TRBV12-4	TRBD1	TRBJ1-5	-	CASSFTWGSGGQPQHF	TGTGCCAGCAGTTTTACTTGGGGATCAGGGGGACAGCCCCAGCATTTT
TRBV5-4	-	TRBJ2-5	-	CASSFQGQETQYF	TGTGCCAGCAGCTTCCAGGGCCAAGAGACCCAGTACTTC
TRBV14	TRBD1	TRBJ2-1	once	CASSRLGQGRDEQFF	TGTGCCAGCAGCCGCCTGGGACAGGGTAGGGATGAGCAGTTCTTC
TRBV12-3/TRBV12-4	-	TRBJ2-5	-	CASSFRQETQYF	TGTGCCAGCAGTTTTCGTCAGGAGACCCAGTACTTC
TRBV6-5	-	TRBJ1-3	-	CASRMLRGNTIYF	TGTGCCAGCCGGATGCTTCGGGGAAACACCATATATTTT
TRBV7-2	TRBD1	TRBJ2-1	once	CASSRPGTVYNEQFF	TGTGCCAGCAGCCGCCCCGGGACAGTCTACAATGAGCAGTTCTTC
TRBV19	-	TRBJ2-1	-	CASTPPGRNEQFF	TGTGCCAGTACCCCCCCGGGTAGGAATGAGCAGTTCTTC
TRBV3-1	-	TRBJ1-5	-	CASSQDQKSPQHF	TGTGCCAGCAGCCAAGATCAGAAGTCACCCCAGCATTTT
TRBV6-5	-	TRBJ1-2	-	CASSYDTGRENGYTF	TGTGCCAGCAGTTACGATACAGGGAGGGAAAATGGCTACACCTTC
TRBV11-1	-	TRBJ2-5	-	CASSLKGPAQETQYF	TGTGCCAGCAGCCTGAAGGGACCTGCCCAAGAGACCCAGTACTTC
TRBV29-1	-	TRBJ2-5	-	CSVLSGEETQYF	TGCAGCGTCCTAAGCGGAGAAGAGACCCAGTACTTC
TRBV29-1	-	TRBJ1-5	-	CSVRERLNQPQHF	TGCAGCGTTCGCGAGCGCCTCAATCAGCCCCAGCATTTT
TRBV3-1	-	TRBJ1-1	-	CASSQARTAFRGAFF	TGTGCCAGCAGCCAAGCAAGGACAGCATTCCGGGGAGCTTTCTTT
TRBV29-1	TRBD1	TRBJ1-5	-	CSVGQGRQPQHF	TGCAGCGTGGGACAGGGCAGACAGCCCCAGCATTTT
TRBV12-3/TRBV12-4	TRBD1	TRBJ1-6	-	CASSSTGGGSPLHF	TGTGCCAGCAGTTCCACAGGGGGGGGATCACCCCTCCACTTT
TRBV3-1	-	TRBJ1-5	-	CASSPKGGGDQPQHF	TGTGCCAGCAGCCCAAAGGGGGGGGGAGATCAGCCCCAGCATTTT
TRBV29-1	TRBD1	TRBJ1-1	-	CSVLRGTGGTEAFF	TGCAGCGTACTTAGGGGGACAGGGGGAACTGAAGCTTTCTTT
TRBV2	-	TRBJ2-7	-	CASSEAMGSYYEQYF	TGTGCCAGCAGTGAAGCGATGGGCAGCTACTACGAGCAGTACTTC
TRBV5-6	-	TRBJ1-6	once	CASSLVGKDSPLHF	TGTGCCAGCAGCTTGGTGGGGAAGGATTCACCCCTCCACTTT
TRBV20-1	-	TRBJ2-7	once	CSAQGENYEQYF	TGCAGTGCCCAGGGCGAGAACTACGAGCAGTACTTC
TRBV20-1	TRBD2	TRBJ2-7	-	CSARPALAGVSYEQYF	TGCAGTGCTAGGCCCGCCCTAGCGGGGGTCTCCTACGAGCAGTACTTC
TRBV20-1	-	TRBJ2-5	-	CSTHRQETQYF	TGCAGTACCCACCGCCAAGAGACCCAGTACTTC
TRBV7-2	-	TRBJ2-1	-	CASSSPFDEQFF	TGTGCCAGCAGCTCCCCCTTCGATGAGCAGTTCTTC
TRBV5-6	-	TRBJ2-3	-	CASSLGGLRTDTQYF	TGTGCCAGCAGTCTAGGGGGGCTCCGCACAGATACGCAGTATTTT
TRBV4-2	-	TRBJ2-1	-	CASSQEPAGILNEQFF	TGTGCCAGCAGCCAAGAACCCGCGGGCATCCTCAATGAGCAGTTCTTC
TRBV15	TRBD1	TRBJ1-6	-	CATSRERGQGNSPLHF	TGTGCCACCAGCAGAGAAAGGGGACAGGGGAATTCACCCCTCCACTTT
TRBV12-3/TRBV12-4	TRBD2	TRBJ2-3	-	CASSPRLAGVVGGTDTQYF	TGTGCCAGCAGCCCCCGACTAGCGGGGGTTGTGGGTGGCACAGATACGCAGTATTTT
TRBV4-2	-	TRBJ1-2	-	CASSQEPGAGYGYTF	TGTGCCAGCAGCCAAGAACCAGGGGCGGGCTATGGCTACACCTTC
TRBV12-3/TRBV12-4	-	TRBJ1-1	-	CASKADTNTEAFF	TGTGCCAGCAAGGCCGACACGAACACTGAAGCTTTCTTT
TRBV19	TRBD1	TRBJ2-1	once	CATGQGAYNEQFF	TGTGCCACCGGACAGGGGGCTTACAATGAGCAGTTCTTC
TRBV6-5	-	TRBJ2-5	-	CASSYQQTQYF	TGTGCCAGCAGTTACCAACAGACCCAGTACTTC
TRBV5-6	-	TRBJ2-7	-	CASSLDNFYEQYF	TGTGCCAGCAGCTTGGACAATTTCTACGAGCAGTACTTC
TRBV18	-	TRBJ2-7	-	CASSRAGSLYEQYF	TGTGCCAGCTCTAGGGCAGGGTCCCTCTACGAGCAGTACTTC
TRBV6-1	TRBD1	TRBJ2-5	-	CASSLQGARETQYF	TGTGCCAGCAGCCTACAGGGGGCCCGAGAGACCCAGTACTTC
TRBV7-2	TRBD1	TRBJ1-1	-	CASSFGTANTEAFF	TGTGCCAGCAGCTTCGGGACAGCTAACACTGAAGCTTTCTTT